These T cell receptor beta chains were read from a single sample in a study of shared clonotypes between healthy human individuals. Profiling relied on immunoSEQ multiplex PCR, and the TCRdb table lists in-frame clones only, not all of them. This sample has about 700,000 clones; about 92% occur once, and the top ten carry approximately 25%. Sample: naive CD8+ T cells sorted from blood. The origin of the receptors is a man aged 25 to 45 in good health. CDR3s include the opening cysteine and the closing phenylalanine or tryptophan. Fields, in order: clone size, V gene, CDR3 protein. Expanded clones get a size class; other rows say once, few or many, or leave the size out.

clone size: once
V gene: TRBV19
CDR3 protein: CASSIFWGPIHEQYF

clone size: -
V gene: TRBV19
CDR3 protein: CASSIGTDLNQPQHF

clone size: -
V gene: TRBV7-2
CDR3 protein: CASSLGAQGALGGELFF

clone size: -
V gene: TRBV4-3
CDR3 protein: CASSQGADRTNEKLFF

clone size: once
V gene: TRBV5-3
CDR3 protein: CARSYRTSGRSYEQYF

clone size: -
V gene: TRBV7-9
CDR3 protein: CASSPPLPGVGYTF

clone size: -
V gene: TRBV23-1
CDR3 protein: CASSQWFQGPPNQPQHF

clone size: -
V gene: TRBV27
CDR3 protein: CASSFYRGDGYTF

clone size: -
V gene: TRBV2
CDR3 protein: CASSAGGIDGYTF

clone size: -
V gene: TRBV7-3
CDR3 protein: CASSSGGEQYF

clone size: -
V gene: TRBV27
CDR3 protein: CASSLNRVADTQYF

clone size: once
V gene: TRBV9
CDR3 protein: CASSVAGGPSTGELFF

clone size: -
V gene: TRBV28
CDR3 protein: CASSTHRLDRDYEQYF

clone size: -
V gene: TRBV27
CDR3 protein: CASSLSGKYNEQFF

clone size: -
V gene: TRBV5-1
CDR3 protein: CASSSRDRSYEQYF

clone size: -
V gene: TRBV5-1
CDR3 protein: CASSPNYGTSYNEQFF